A single count supports the clone carrying this T cell receptor beta chain. TCRdb keeps only in-frame clones here, not all; method: immunoSEQ multiplex PCR. The data show some 210,000 clones, roughly nine tenths seen once. The sample is drawn from a study of blood T cell repertoires in COVID-19. Study-level information: Samples representing acute and convalescent COVID-19 were sourced from the United States, Italy and Spain. In each case, the material was cDNA or gDNA derived from T cells, B-cell-depleted T cells, or PBMCs.

CDR1 and CDR2 from the germline V gene are MRHNA and SNTAGT. V lost 4 bases, J lost 5 bases, and 11 bases lay in between. The length of the CDR3 is 14 residues. Material for sequencing was peripheral blood. The receptor comes from a man in his thirties or forties with acute or convalescent COVID-19. This sequence joins TRBV6-4 and TRBJ2-2, with D possibly matching TRBD1 (6 bases). The CDR3 protein is CASSAQGYTGELFF. CDR3 coding DNA: TGTGCCAGCAGTGCACAGGGATATACCGGGGAGCTGTTTTTT.